This T cell receptor beta chain is from a study of neoadjuvant anti-PD-1 for oral cavity cancer. Per the germline V gene, CDR1 is SGHAT and CDR2 is FQNNGV. The ends were cut back, 4 bases at V and 5 bases at J, with 11 bases in the middle. CDR3 size: 13 residues. Using immunoSEQ multiplex PCR, the repertoire was profiled, and TCRdb retains in-frame clones only, with some absent. The table includes 80,000 to 95,000 clones, about 84% detected once. The source was PBMCs, collected before nivolumab (anti-PD-1) treatment. This sequence was found in a person between 40 and 85 years old with oral cavity squamous cell carcinoma. The genes are TRBV11-2 and TRBJ1-2; D is possibly TRBD1 (5 bases). CDR3 bases: TGTGCCAGCAGCTCGCGACAGAAGTATGGCTACACCTTC. Residues: CASSSRQKYGYTF.